The rows below give T cell receptor beta chains drawn from one sample of a study of T cells in Graves' hyperthyroidism and ophthalmopathy. TCRdb recomputed calls from the multiplex PCR reads with MiXCR, one row per CDR3 protein. The repertoire holds 650,000 to 800,000 distinct CDR3 sequences, with 45% as singletons. Sample: peripheral blood or thyroid tissue (not recorded which). The receptors were gathered from an adult man with Graves' disease, either hyperthyroidism or ophthalmopathy (not recorded which). CDR3s include the opening cysteine and the closing phenylalanine or tryptophan. Each record gives: CDR3 length, V gene, clone size, D gene, J gene, CDR3 DNA, CDR3 protein. D genes are given only for firm matches. Rows give clone size only sometimes, using once, few, many, or a class for an expanded clone.

14	TRBV5-5	NA	TRBD1	TRBJ2-7	TGTGCCAGCAGCTCAACCGACAGGGACTACGAGCAGTACTTC	CASSSTDRDYEQYF
15	TRBV24-1	many	NA	TRBJ1-2	TGTGCCACCAGTGATCCGACGGGGGGTTACTATGGCTACACCTTC	CATSDPTGGYYGYTF
16	TRBV7-9	few	TRBD2	TRBJ2-5	TGTGCCAGCAGCTTTCCATTAGCGGGAGGCGGGGAGACCCAGTACTTC	CASSFPLAGGGETQYF
16	TRBV5-4	NA	TRBD1	TRBJ1-1	TGTGCCAGCAGCTATGGGACAGGGAAGATGAACACTGAAGCTTTCTTT	CASSYGTGKMNTEAFF
14	TRBV10-3	NA	NA	TRBJ1-1	TGTGCCATCAGGACTAAAGACGGGAACACTGAAGCTTTCTTT	CAIRTKDGNTEAFF
14	TRBV10-3	NA	NA	TRBJ2-3	TGTGCCATCAGTCGCGGCGCCCGCACAGATACGCAGTATTTT	CAISRGARTDTQYF
15	TRBV15	NA	TRBD1	TRBJ2-4	TGTGCCACCAGCAGAGATGGACAGGGGAAAAACATTCAGTACTTC	CATSRDGQGKNIQYF
14	TRBV7-9	many	TRBD2	TRBJ2-7	TGTGCCAGCAGCTTCGGCGGGAGGGCCTACGAGCAGTACTTC	CASSFGGRAYEQYF
14	TRBV20-1	few	TRBD1	TRBJ2-5	TGCAGTGCAGTCGGTTCAGGGGGCCAAGAGACCCAGTACTTC	CSAVGSGGQETQYF
15	TRBV5-1	once	NA	TRBJ1-4	TGCGCCAGCAGCTTAGGGTTTGCAACTAATGAAAAACTGTTTTTT	CASSLGFATNEKLFF
17	TRBV15	NA	NA	TRBJ1-1	TGTGCCACCAGCAGAGGGGGAGCAGGGTGGGGGGAGGATGAAGCTTTCTTT	CATSRGGAGWGEDEAFF
14	TRBV7-8	many	NA	TRBJ2-6	TGTGCCAGCAGCCCGAGCCCGGCCGTAAACGTCCTGACTTTC	CASSPSPAVNVLTF
15	TRBV5-1	NA	NA	TRBJ1-3	TGCGCCAGCAGCTCGACAGATTTCTCTGGAAACACCATATATTTT	CASSSTDFSGNTIYF
16	TRBV29-1	many	TRBD1	TRBJ1-5	TGCAGCGTCGAATCAACAGGGGAGAGGAGCAATCAGCCCCAGCATTTT	CSVESTGERSNQPQHF
16	TRBV25-1	many	TRBD1	TRBJ2-2	TGTGCCAGCAGTGAAATAGGGGGCATATTGTACGGGGAGCTGTTTTTT	CASSEIGGILYGELFF
14	TRBV10-2	NA	TRBD1	TRBJ2-5	TGTGCCAGCAGCCAGCCGGGACAGGGGCAGACCCAGTACTTC	CASSQPGQGQTQYF
14	TRBV7-9	NA	TRBD1	TRBJ2-7	TGTGCCAGCAGTGCCGGGACAGGGACCTACGAGCAGTACTTC	CASSAGTGTYEQYF
15	TRBV2	NA	NA	TRBJ1-1	TGTGCCAGCAGGACGGGACGACCGGGGCGGACTGAAGCTTTCTTT	CASRTGRPGRTEAFF
16	TRBV7-9	NA	TRBD1	TRBJ1-5	TGTGCCAGCAGCCTAAGATCAGGGGGCGGCAATCAGCCCCAGCATTTT	CASSLRSGGGNQPQHF
18	TRBV2	NA	TRBD2	TRBJ2-2	TGTGCCAGCAGACCGCCCGGACTAGCGGGAGTCGGGACCGGGGAGCTGTTTTTT	CASRPPGLAGVGTGELFF
16	TRBV7-2	NA	TRBD1	TRBJ1-6	TGTGCCAGCAGCTCGGACAGGGAAGGGTATAATTCACCCCTCCACTTT	CASSSDREGYNSPLHF